The clone carrying this T cell receptor (beta chain) was seen ten or more times. The antigen remains undetermined. This entry belongs to a study of T-cell reconstitution after alpha-beta-depleted transplantation in children. Whole-study findings and limits: A year post-transplant, T-cell counts and diversity derived mostly from newly produced T cells. High day-60 TCRbeta diversity in some patients came from surviving recipient T cells and thymic progenitors. The study reportedly traced alpha-beta T cells about two months after transplant to several hundred expanded graft clones.

Preparation of the TCRbeta library used unique molecular identifiers. TCRdb independently ran MiXCR on the PCR reads; one entry per CDR3 protein. The sample yields under 300,000 distinct CDR3 sequences, roughly 12% seen once. Trimming took off 4 bases at V and 1 base at J, with 9 bases between the two ends. Germline CDR1 and CDR2: SNHLY and FYNNEI. CDR3 size: 14 residues. The source was peripheral blood, collected 180 days after TCRalphabeta/CD19-depleted stem cell transplant. The chain has TRBV2 and TRBJ2-3, with D possibly being TRBD2 (5 bases). The clonotype was recovered from a male patient aged 2 to 9 who had a stem cell transplant for chronic granulomatous disease, so the T cells may come from the graft donor. The CDR3 DNA follows: TGTGCCAGCAGTGCCGGACTTCGCACAGATACGCAGTATTTT. Its protein is CASSAGLRTDTQYF.